Following are 21 T cell receptor beta chains from one sample sequenced in a study of T cells in Graves' hyperthyroidism and ophthalmopathy. The source material, RNA transcripts, was used to amplify TCR beta CDR3 regions. Using the HTBI primer set, a first-round RT-PCR was run on the TCR CDR3. Via MiXCR, TCRdb re-called the multiplex PCR reads, giving one row per CDR3 protein. The table shows 700,000 to 850,000 distinct CDR3 sequences, with over 35% occurring only once. Sequencing input: blood. The receptor source for this set is a middle-aged woman with Graves' hyperthyroidism.

This clonotype was found a few times. V is TRBV7-2 and J is TRBJ1-5, with D possibly TRBD1 on 6 matching bases. The CDR3 has 16 residues. Trimming pared 4 bases from V and 4 bases from J, leaving 17 bases between. The germline gives CDR1 SGHTA, CDR2 FQGNSA. The CDR3 DNA is TGTGCCAGCAGCTCGGTTGCGGGGGGCGGTAATCAGCCCCAGCATTTT. This encodes CASSSVAGGGNQPQHF.

This clonotype was counted many times. The chain links TRBV7-9 to TRBJ1-1; D not certain. This CDR3 has 14 residues. The ends were cut back, 3 bases at V and 4 bases at J, with 12 bases in the middle. CDR1 and CDR2 from the germline V gene are SEHNR and FQNEAQ (reference sequence). The CDR3 DNA reads TGTGCCAGCAGCTTGACGCTCACGGGCACTGAAGCTTTCTTT. This encodes CASSLTLTGTEAFF.

This clonotype was picked up many times. V and J are TRBV19 and TRBJ1-3; D not certain. The V end was cut by 6 bases, the J end by 0 bases, with 12 bases between. The CDR3 loop spans 15 amino acids. From germline, CDR1 is LNHDA and CDR2 SQIVND (reference sequence). For the CDR3, the DNA is TGTGCCAGTAGAGGTCTCGAGAGCTCTGGAAACACCATATATTTT. As protein: CASRGLESSGNTIYF.

This clonotype was seen a single time. The V call is TRBV11-2, the J call TRBJ1-2, with 9 bases aligning to TRBD1. The CDR3 runs to 15 residues. The germline V gene has CDR1 SGHAT and CDR2 FQNNGV. J was trimmed by 5 bases and V by 5 bases; bases with no gene match: 9. The chain's CDR3 is CASSQTGTGKYGYTF. The CDR3 nucleotides read TGTGCCAGCAGCCAAACAGGGACAGGGAAATATGGCTACACCTTC.

This clonotype appeared a few times. This sequence joins TRBV25-1 and TRBJ1-3; TRBD1 matches 7 bases. Trimming at V came to 6 bases and at J to 4 bases, leaving 6 bases not matched to a gene. This CDR3 has 14 amino acids. Germline lookup yields CDR1 MGHDK and CDR2 SYGVNS. CDR3 coding DNA: TGTGCCAGCAGGCCCGGGACAGCCGGAAACACCATATATTTT. Translated, it gives CASRPGTAGNTIYF.

Note on this clonotype: One base away lies a much larger clone, so this may be a sequencing read error. The CDR3 DNA sequence: TGTGCCAGCGGCTCCTCGTACACCGGGGAGCTGTTTTTT. Amino acids: CASGSSYTGELFF. The rearrangement links TRBV7-3 to TRBJ2-2; D gene uncertain. The V end lost 8 bases, the J end lost 3 bases, and 10 bases lay between the germline ends. This CDR3 comprises 13 residues. CDR1 is SGHTA and CDR2 is FQGTGA in the germline V gene.

This clonotype was picked up many times. The J gene is TRBJ2-7, the V gene TRBV5-6; D may correspond to TRBD1 or TRBD2 (5 bases each). The V and J ends lost 3 bases and 3 bases respectively, with 16 bases between them. The CDR3 runs to 15 residues. Germline V lookup: CDR1 SGHDT, CDR2 YYEEEE. CDR3: CASSWASGRIYEQYF. The DNA for the CDR3 is TGTGCCAGCAGCTGGGCTTCGGGACGCATCTACGAGCAGTACTTC.

The gene calls are TRBV6-5 and TRBJ1-1; 7 positions match TRBD1. Trimming at V came to 0 bases and at J to 1 base, leaving 14 bases not matched to a gene. This CDR3 region has 19 residues. Germline values: CDR1 MNHEY, CDR2 SVGAGI. The CDR3 nucleotides are TGTGCCAGCAGTTACTCGATGTTGAGGGTAGGGACAGCGAACACTGAAGCTTTCTTT. Protein product: CASSYSMLRVGTANTEAFF.

The rearrangement uses TRBV5-5 and TRBJ2-2; 9 nucleotides agree with TRBD2. Per germline, CDR1 SGHKS and CDR2 YYEKEE (reference sequence). This CDR3 is built from 15 residues. V shed 7 bases and J 2 bases; nucleotides not matched to a gene: 6. The CDR3 reads CASGWTSDNTGELFF. As DNA, the CDR3 is TGTGCCAGCGGGTGGACTAGCGACAACACCGGGGAGCTGTTTTTT.

This sequence joins TRBV7-8 and TRBJ1-1, with TRBD1 matching over 7 bases. CDR3 length: 16 residues. V trimming: 5 bases; J trimming: 0 bases; junction bases outside the gene matches: 9. Germline CDR1 is SGHVS and CDR2 is FQNEAQ. DNA of the CDR3: TGTGCCAGCAGCGGTGGGGGACAGAACATGAACACTGAAGCTTTCTTT. This gives the protein CASSGGGQNMNTEAFF.

This chain joins TRBV7-2 and TRBJ2-6; no clear D. The CDR3 has 16 residues. Germline V gene data show CDR1 as SGHTA and CDR2 as FQGNSA. Trimming stripped 3 bases from V and 4 bases from J, with 13 bases between. CDR3 in DNA: TGTGCCAGCAGCTTTATCCGCCCGGCCGGGGCCAACGTCCTGACTTTC. Protein product: CASSFIRPAGANVLTF. Filled out from reference TRBV7-2 and TRBJ2-6, the complete variable domain reads GAGVSQSPSNKVTEKGKDVELRCDPISGHTALYWYRQSLGQGLEFLIYFQGNSAPDKSGLPSDRFSAERTGGSVSTLTIQRTQQEDSAVYLCASSFIRPAGANVLTFGAGSRLTVL.

This clonotype was detected ten times or more. The chain combines TRBV12-3 or TRBV12-4 with TRBJ1-5; D is unclear. This CDR3 comprises 14 residues. V was trimmed by 9 bases and J by 0 bases, leaving 12 bases between them. The CDR3 sequence is CASRPDGSNQPQHF. The CDR3 nucleotides are TGTGCCAGTCGACCGGACGGTAGCAATCAGCCCCAGCATTTT.

The chain uses TRBV7-8 and TRBJ2-7; D gene unclear. CDR1 is SGHVS, CDR2 FQNEAQ, per germline. V was pared by 5 bases and J by 5 bases, with 4 bases between. The CDR3 extends over 10 amino acids. The CDR3 DNA reads as TGTGCCAGCAGCAGTAACGAGCAGTACTTC. Encoded protein: CASSSNEQYF.

Worth noting for this clonotype: A read error may be the cause here, since a much bigger clone is one base away. The chain couples TRBV6-1 to TRBJ1-4; D uncertain. V lost 6 bases, J lost 7 bases, and 9 bases lay in between. Germline lookup yields CDR1 MNHNS and CDR2 SASEGT. The CDR3 sequence is 12 residues long. CDR3: CASRRVGEKLFF. In DNA, the CDR3 is TGTGCCAGCAGGAGGGTTGGTGAAAAACTGTTTTTT.

This clonotype was recorded at least ten times. The rearrangement uses TRBV10-3 and TRBJ1-2; 12 bases are shared with TRBD1. CDR3 length: 14 residues. V shed 3 bases, J shed 7 bases, and the junction held 3 bases outside the gene matches. The germline CDR1 and CDR2 sequences are ENHRY and SYGVKD. The CDR3, as DNA: TGTGCCATCAGTGATCCGGGACAGGGGGCTGGCTACACCTTC. It yields the protein CAISDPGQGAGYTF.

This clonotype has a handful of counts. V is TRBV10-3 and J is TRBJ2-2; D gene unclear. CDR1 and CDR2 (germline): ENHRY, SYGVKD. The CDR3 totals 12 residues. Trimming left V 10 bases short and J 6 bases short, with 12 bases between. The chain's CDR3 is CASVNDSGELFF. Written as DNA, the CDR3 is TGTGCCAGTGTTAACGATTCCGGGGAGCTGTTTTTT.

This clonotype came up many times. The rearrangement uses TRBV10-3 and TRBJ2-7; D possibly corresponds to TRBD1 (5 bases). The CDR3 runs 14 residues. CDR1 is ENHRY, CDR2 SYGVKD, per germline. V lost 6 bases, J lost 7 bases, and 19 bases lay in between. As DNA, the CDR3 is TGTGCCATCAGCTCAGGGCCTCTCGTGGGGGAGCAGTACTTC. Encoded protein: CAISSGPLVGEQYF.

This chain links TRBV14 with TRBJ2-7, with 10 bases that match TRBD2. The J call may not be correct, given that the DNA end is closer to TRBJ2-1. CDR1 and CDR2 (germline): SGHDN, FVKESK. The CDR3 sequence is 15 residues long. The CDR3 DNA is TGTGCCAGCAGCCGTCGGCTAGCGGGAGCAAATGAGCAGTTCTTC. Its translation: CASSRRLAGANEQFF.

This clonotype occurred many times. The gene calls are TRBV25-1 and TRBJ1-1, with no clear D. V shed 6 bases and J shed 7 bases, with 21 bases lying between them. The CDR3 covers 15 residues. The germline V gene encodes CDR1 MGHDK and CDR2 SYGVNS. CDR3 in amino acids: CASSSESFLGSEAFF. The CDR3 nucleotides read TGTGCCAGCAGCTCGGAGAGCTTTTTGGGCAGTGAAGCTTTCTTT.

V gene TRBV10-3 combines with J gene TRBJ2-3, with D perhaps assigned TRBD1 or TRBD2 (5 bases each). V lost 8 bases and J 4 bases, leaving 7 bases between the germline ends. The CDR3 covers 11 residues. Germline CDR1 ENHRY, CDR2 SYGVKD. The CDR3 DNA is TGTGCCATCGGGACCGCAGATACGCAGTATTTT. Its translation: CAIGTADTQYF.

This clonotype was detected a few times. The V and J genes are TRBV12-3 or TRBV12-4 and TRBJ2-2, with 9 bases that match TRBD1. The CDR3 is 17 residues long. Trimming cost V 6 bases and J 4 bases; bases outside gene matches: 12. The CDR3 reads CASREGKTGGITGELFF. The CDR3 nucleotides are TGTGCCAGCAGAGAGGGAAAGACAGGGGGAATCACCGGGGAGCTGTTTTTT.